This TCR beta chain came from a study of blood T cell repertoires in COVID-19. The CDR3 is 13 residues long. Germline CDR1 is KGHDR and CDR2 is SFDVKD. Trimming left V 4 bases short and J 2 bases short, with 5 bases between. Some clones are missing from TCRdb's copy, which holds only in-frame ones; the method was immunoSEQ multiplex PCR. The repertoire holds 50,000 to 65,000 clones, with approximately 90% as singletons. Sequencing was carried out using peripheral blood. The chain joins TRBV24-1 to TRBJ1-5; no clear D. This receptor was identified in a man aged 65 to 85 with acute or convalescent COVID-19. The CDR3 DNA sequence: TGTGCCACCAGTGACAGCGGCAATCAGCCCCAGCATTTT. This codes for CATSDSGNQPQHF.